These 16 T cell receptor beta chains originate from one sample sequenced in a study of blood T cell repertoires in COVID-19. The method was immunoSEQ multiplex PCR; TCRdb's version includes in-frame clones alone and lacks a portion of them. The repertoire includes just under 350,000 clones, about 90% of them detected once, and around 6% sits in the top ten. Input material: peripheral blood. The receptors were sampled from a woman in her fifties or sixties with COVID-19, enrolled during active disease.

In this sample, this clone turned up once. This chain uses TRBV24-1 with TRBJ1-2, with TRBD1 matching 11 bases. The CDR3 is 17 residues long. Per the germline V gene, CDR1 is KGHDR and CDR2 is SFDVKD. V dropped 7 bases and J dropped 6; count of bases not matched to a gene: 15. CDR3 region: CATSRGGWTGGVDGYTF. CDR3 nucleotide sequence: TGTGCCACCAGCCGGGGGGGATGGACAGGGGGCGTAGATGGCTACACCTTC.

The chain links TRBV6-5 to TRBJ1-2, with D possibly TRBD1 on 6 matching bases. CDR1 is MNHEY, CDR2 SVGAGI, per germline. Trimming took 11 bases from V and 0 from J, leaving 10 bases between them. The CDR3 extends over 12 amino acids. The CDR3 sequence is CAAGAPNYGYTF. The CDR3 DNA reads TGTGCCGCAGGGGCCCCTAACTATGGCTACACCTTC.

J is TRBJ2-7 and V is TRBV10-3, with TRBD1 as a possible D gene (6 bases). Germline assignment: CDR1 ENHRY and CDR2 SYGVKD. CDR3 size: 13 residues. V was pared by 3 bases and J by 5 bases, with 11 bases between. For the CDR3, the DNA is TGTGCCATCAGTGAAACAGGGATCGACGAGCAGTACTTC. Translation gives CAISETGIDEQYF.

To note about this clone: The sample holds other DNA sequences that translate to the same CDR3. The DNA of the CDR3 is TGTGCCAGCAGACCGGGACAGGGCTCCTACGAGCAGTACTTC. Translation: CASRPGQGSYEQYF. The chain couples TRBV6-5 to TRBJ2-7, with 9 bases lining up with TRBD1. The CDR3 totals 14 residues. V dropped 6 bases and J dropped 0; count of bases not matched to a gene: 3. Germline CDR1 and CDR2: MNHEY and SVGAGI.

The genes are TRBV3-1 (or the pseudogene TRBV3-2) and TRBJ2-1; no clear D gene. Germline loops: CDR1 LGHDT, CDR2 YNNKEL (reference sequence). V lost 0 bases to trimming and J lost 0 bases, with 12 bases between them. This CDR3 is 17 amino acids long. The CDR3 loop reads CASSQDWVPSSYNEQFF. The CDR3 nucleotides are TGTGCCAGCAGCCAAGATTGGGTCCCTAGCTCCTACAATGAGCAGTTCTTC.

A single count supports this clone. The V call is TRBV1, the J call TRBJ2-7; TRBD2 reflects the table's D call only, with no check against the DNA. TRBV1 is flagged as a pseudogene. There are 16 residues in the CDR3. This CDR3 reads CTSSQERNSTAYEQYF. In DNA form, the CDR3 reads TGCACCAGCAGCCAAGAGCGGAATTCGACCGCCTACGAGCAGTACTTC.

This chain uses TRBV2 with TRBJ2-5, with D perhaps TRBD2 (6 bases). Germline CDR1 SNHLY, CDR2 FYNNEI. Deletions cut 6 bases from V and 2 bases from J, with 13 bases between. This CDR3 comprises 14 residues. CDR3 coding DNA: TGTGCCAGCAGACGAGGTAGCGGACAAGAGACCCAGTACTTC. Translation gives CASRRGSGQETQYF.

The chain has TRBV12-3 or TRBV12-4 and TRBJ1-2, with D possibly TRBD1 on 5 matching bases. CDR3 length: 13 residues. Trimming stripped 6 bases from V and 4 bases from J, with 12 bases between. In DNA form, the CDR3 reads TGTGCCAGCAGCCCCGGGGGGGGCTATGGCTACACCTTC. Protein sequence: CASSPGGGYGYTF.

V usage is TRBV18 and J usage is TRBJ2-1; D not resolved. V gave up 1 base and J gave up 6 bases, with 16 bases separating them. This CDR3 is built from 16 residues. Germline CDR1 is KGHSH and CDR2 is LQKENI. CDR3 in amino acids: CASSPQVQTPSNEQFF. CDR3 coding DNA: TGTGCCAGCTCACCACAAGTCCAAACTCCCTCCAATGAGCAGTTCTTC.

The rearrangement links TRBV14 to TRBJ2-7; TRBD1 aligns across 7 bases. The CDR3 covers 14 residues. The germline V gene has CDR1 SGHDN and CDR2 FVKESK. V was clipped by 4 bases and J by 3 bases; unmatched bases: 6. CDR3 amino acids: CASSPLTGNYEQYF. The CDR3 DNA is TGTGCCAGCAGCCCTTTGACAGGGAACTACGAGCAGTACTTC.

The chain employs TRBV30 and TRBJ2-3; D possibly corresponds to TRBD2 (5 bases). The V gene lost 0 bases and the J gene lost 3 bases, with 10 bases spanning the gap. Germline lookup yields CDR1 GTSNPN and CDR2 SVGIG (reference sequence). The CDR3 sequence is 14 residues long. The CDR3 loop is CAWSVMDFTDTQYF. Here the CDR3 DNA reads TGTGCCTGGAGTGTCATGGACTTTACAGATACGCAGTATTTT. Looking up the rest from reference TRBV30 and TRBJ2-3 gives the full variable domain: SQTIHQWPATLVQPVGSPLSLECTVEGTSNPNLYWYRQAAGRGLQLLFYSVGIGQISSEVPQNLSASRPQDRQFILSSKKLLLSDSGFYLCAWSVMDFTDTQYFGPGTRLTVL.

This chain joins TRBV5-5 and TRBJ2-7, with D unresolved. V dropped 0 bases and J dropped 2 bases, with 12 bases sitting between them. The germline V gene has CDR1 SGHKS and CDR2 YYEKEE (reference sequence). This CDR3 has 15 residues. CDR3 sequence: CASSLASATAYEQYF. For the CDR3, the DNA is TGTGCCAGCAGCTTGGCTTCTGCTACCGCCTACGAGCAGTACTTC.

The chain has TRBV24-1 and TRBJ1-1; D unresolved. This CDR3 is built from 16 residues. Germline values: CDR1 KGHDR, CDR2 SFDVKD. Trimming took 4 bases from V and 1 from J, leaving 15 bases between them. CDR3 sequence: CATSDPLGCQNTEAFF. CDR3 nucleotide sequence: TGTGCCACCAGTGACCCCCTCGGGTGTCAGAACACTGAAGCTTTCTTT.

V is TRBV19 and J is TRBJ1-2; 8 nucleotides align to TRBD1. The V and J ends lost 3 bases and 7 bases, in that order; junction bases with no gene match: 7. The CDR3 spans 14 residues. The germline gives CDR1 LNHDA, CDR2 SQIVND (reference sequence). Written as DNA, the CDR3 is TGTGCCAGTAGTATTTCCCAGGGGGCACTTGGCTACACCTTC. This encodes CASSISQGALGYTF.

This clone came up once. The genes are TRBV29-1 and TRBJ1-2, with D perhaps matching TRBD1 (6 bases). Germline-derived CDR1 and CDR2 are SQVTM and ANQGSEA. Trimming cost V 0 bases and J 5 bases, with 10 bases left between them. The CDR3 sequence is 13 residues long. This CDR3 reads CSVEEDRTYGYTF. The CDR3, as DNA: TGCAGCGTTGAAGAGGACAGAACATATGGCTACACCTTC.

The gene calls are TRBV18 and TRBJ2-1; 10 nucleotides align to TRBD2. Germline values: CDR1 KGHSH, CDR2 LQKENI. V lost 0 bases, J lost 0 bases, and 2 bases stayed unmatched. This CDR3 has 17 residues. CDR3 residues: CASSPPSSGGSYNEQFF. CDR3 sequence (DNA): TGTGCCAGCTCACCACCTTCTAGCGGGGGCTCCTACAATGAGCAGTTCTTC. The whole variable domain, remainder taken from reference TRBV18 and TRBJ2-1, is NAGVMQNPRHLVRRRGQEARLRCSPMKGHSHVYWYRQLPEEGLKFMVYLQKENIIDESGMPKERFSAEFPKEGPSILRIQQVVRGDSAAYFCASSPPSSGGSYNEQFFGPGTRLTVL.